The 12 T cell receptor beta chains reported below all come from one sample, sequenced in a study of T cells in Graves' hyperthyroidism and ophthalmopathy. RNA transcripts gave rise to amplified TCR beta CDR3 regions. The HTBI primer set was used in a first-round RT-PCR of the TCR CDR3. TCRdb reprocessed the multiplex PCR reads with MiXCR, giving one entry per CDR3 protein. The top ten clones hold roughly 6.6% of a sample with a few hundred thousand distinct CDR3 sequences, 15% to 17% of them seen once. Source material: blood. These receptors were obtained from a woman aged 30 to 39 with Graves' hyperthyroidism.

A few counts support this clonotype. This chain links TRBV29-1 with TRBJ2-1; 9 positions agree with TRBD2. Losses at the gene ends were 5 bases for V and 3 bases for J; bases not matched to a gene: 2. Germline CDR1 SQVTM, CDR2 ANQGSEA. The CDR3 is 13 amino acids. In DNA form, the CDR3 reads TGCAGCGTTAGACTAGCGGACTACAATGAGCAGTTCTTC. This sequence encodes CSVRLADYNEQFF.

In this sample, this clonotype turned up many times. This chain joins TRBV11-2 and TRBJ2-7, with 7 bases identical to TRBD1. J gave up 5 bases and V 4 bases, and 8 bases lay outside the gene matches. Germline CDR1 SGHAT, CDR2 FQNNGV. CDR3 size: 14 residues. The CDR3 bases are TGTGCCAGCAGCTCGGGACAGAGGATCAACGAGCAGTACTTC. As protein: CASSSGQRINEQYF.

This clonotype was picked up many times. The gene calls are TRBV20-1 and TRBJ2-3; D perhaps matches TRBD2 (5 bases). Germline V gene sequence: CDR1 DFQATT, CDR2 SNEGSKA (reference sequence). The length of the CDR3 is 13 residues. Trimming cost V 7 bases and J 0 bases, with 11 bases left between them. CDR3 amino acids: CSVTRESTDTQYF. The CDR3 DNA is TGCAGTGTAACTAGAGAAAGCACAGATACGCAGTATTTT.

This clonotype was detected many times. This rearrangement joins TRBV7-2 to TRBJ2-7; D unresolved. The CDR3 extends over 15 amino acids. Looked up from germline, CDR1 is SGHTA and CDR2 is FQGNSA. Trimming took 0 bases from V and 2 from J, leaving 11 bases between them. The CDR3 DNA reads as TGTGCCAGCAGCTTAGCGACACAGCGCCCCTACGAGCAGTACTTC. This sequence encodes CASSLATQRPYEQYF.

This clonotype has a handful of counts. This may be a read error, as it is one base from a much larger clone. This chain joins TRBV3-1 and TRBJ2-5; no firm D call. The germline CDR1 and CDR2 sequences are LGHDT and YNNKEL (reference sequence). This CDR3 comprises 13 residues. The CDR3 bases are TGTGCCAGCGGCCAAGTAAAGGGCGCGACCCAGTACTTC. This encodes CASGQVKGATQYF.

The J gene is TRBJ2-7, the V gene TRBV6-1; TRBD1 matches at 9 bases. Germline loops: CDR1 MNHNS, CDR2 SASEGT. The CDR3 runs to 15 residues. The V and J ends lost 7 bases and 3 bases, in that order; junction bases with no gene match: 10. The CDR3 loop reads CASKRPGQGGYEQYF. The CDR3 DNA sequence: TGTGCCAGCAAACGACCGGGACAGGGTGGCTACGAGCAGTACTTC.

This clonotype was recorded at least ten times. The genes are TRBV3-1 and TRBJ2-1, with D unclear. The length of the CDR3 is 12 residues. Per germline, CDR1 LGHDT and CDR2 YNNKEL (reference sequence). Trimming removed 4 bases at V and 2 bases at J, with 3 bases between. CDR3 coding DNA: TGTGCCAGCAGCCCCGCCTACAATGAGCAGTTCTTC. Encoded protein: CASSPAYNEQFF.

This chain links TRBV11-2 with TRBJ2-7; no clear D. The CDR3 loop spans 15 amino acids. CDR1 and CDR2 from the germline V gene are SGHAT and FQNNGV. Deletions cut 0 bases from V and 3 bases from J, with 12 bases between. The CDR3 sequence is CASSLDKSRYYEQYF. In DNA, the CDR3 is TGTGCCAGCAGCTTAGACAAAAGCCGGTACTACGAGCAGTACTTC. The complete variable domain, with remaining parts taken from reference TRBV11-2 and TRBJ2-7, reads EAGVAQSPRYKIIEKRQSVAFWCNPISGHATLYWYQQILGQGPKLLIQFQNNGVVDDSQLPKDRFSAERLKGVDSTLKIQPAKLEDSAVYLCASSLDKSRYYEQYFGPGTRLTVT.

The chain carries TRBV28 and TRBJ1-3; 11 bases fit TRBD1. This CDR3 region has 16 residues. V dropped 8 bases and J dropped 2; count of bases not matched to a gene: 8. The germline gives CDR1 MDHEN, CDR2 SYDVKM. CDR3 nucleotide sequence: TGTGCCAGCGATGGACAGGGGGCGTCGGCTGGAAACACCATATATTTT. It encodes CASDGQGASAGNTIYF.

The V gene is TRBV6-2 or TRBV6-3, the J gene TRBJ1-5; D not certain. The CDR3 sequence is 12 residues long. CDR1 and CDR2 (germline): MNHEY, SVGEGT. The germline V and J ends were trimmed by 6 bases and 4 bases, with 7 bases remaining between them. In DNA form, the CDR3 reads TGTGCCAGCAGGGGAATGAATCAGCCCCAGCATTTT. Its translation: CASRGMNQPQHF.

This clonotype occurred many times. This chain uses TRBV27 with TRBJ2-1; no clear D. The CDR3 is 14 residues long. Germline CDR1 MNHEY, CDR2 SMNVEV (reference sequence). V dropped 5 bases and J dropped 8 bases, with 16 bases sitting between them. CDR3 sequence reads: CASSLANPRDEQFF. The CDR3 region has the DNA TGTGCCAGCAGTCTTGCCAACCCTAGGGATGAGCAGTTCTTC.

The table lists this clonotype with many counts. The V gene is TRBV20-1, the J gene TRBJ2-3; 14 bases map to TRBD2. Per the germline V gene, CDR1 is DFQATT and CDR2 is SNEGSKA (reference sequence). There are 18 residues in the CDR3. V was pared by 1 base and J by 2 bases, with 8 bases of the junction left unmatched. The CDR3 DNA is TGCAGTGCTAGAGTGGGGACTAGCGGGAGTCGGAACACAGATACGCAGTATTTT. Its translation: CSARVGTSGSRNTDTQYF.